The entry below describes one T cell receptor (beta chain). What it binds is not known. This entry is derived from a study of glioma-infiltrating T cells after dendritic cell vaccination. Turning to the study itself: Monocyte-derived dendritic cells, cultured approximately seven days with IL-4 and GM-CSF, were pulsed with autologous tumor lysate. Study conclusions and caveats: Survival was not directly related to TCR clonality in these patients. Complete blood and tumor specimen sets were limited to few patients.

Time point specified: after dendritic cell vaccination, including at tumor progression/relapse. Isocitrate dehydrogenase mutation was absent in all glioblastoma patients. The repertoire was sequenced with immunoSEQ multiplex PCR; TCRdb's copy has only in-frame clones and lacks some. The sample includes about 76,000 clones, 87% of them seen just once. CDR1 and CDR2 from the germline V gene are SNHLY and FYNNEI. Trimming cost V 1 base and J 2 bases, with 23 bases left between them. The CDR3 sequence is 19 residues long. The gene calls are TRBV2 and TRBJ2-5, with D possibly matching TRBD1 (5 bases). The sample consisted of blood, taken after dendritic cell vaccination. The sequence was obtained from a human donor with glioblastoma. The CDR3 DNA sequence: TGTGCCAGCAGTGAAGATGGGCAGGGTTTCACCCTCTTACAAGAGACCCAGTACTTC. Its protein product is CASSEDGQGFTLLQETQYF.